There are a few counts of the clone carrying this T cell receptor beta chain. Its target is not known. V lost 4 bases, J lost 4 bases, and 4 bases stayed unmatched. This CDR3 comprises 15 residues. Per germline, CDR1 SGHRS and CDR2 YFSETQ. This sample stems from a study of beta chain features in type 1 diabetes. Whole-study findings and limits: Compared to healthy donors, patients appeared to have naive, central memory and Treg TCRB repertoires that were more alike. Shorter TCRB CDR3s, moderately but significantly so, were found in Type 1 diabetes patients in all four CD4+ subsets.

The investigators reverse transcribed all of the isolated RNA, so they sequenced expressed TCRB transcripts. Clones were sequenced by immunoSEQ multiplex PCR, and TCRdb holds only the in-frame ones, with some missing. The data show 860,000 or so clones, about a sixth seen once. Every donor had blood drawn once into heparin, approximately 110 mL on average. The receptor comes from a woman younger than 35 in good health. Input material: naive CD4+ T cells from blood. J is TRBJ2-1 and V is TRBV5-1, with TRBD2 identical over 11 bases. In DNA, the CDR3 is TGCGCCAGCAGCCCAGCTAGCGGGGGGTACAATGAGCAGTTCTTC. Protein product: CASSPASGGYNEQFF.